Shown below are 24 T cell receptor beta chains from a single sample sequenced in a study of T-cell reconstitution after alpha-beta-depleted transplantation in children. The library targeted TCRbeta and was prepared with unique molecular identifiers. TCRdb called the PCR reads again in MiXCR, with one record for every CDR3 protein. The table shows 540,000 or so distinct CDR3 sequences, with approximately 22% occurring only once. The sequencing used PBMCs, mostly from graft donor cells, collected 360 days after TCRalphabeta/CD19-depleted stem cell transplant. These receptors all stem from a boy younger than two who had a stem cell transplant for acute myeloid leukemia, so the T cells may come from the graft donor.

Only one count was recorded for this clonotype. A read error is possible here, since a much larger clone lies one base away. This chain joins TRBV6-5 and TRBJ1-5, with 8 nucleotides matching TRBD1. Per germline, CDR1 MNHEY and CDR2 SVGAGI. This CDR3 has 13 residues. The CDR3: CATSYLTGEPQHF. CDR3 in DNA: TGTGCCACCAGTTACCTGACAGGGGAGCCCCAGCATTTT.

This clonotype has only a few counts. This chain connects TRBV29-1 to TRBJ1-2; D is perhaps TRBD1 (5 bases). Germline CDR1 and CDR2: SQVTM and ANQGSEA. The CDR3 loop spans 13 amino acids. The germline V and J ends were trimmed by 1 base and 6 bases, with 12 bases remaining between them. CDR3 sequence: CSVEAQQVHGYTF. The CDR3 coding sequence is TGCAGCGTTGAAGCCCAACAGGTGCATGGCTACACCTTC.

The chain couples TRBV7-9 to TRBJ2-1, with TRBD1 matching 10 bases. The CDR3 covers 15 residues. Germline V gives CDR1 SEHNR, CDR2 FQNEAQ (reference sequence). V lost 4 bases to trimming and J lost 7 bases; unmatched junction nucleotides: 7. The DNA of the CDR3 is TGTGCCAGCAGCTCCGGGACAGGGGTTGCGAATGAGCAGTTCTTC. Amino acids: CASSSGTGVANEQFF.

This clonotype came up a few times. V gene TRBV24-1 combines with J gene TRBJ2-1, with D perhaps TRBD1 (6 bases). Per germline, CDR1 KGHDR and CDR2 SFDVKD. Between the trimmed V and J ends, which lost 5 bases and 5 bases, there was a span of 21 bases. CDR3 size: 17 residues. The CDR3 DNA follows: TGTGCCACCAGTGGTTTTCTCGGGTCAGGGGCAAACAATGAGCAGTTCTTC. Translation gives CATSGFLGSGANNEQFF.

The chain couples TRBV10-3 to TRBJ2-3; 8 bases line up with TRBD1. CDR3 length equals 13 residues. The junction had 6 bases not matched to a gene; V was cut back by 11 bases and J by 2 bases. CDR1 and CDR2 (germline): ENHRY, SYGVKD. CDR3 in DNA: TGTGCCTCCAGACAGGGGTTCACAGATACGCAGTATTTT. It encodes CASRQGFTDTQYF.

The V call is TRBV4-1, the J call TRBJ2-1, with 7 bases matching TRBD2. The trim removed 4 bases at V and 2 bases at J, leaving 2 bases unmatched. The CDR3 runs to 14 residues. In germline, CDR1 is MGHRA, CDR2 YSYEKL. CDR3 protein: CASSRSGPYNEQFF. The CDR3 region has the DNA TGCGCCAGCAGCCGTAGCGGGCCCTACAATGAGCAGTTCTTC.

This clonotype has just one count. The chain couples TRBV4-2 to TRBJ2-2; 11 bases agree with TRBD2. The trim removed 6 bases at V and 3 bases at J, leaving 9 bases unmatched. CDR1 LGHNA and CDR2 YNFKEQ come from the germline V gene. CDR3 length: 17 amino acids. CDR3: CASRAFSGGADTGELFF. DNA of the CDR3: TGTGCCAGCAGGGCGTTTAGCGGGGGGGCTGACACCGGGGAGCTGTTTTTT.

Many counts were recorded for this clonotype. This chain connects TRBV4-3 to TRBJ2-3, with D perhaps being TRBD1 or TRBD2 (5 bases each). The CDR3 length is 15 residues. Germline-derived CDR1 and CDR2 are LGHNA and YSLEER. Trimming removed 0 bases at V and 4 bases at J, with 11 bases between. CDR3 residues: CASSQEGTPADTQYF. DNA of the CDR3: TGCGCCAGCAGCCAAGAGGGGACCCCGGCAGATACGCAGTATTTT.

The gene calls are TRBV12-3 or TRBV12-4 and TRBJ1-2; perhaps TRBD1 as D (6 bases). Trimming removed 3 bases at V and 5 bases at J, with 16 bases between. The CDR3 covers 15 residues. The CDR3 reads CASSFRRGGDYGYTF. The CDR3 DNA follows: TGTGCCAGCAGTTTTAGGAGGGGGGGCGATTATGGCTACACCTTC.

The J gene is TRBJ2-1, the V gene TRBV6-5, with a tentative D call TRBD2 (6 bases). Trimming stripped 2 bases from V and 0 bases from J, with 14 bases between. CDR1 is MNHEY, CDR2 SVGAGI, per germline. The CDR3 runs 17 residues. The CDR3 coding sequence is TGTGCCAGCAGTTACGGGCCTTTACTAGCCTCCTACAATGAGCAGTTCTTC. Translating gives CASSYGPLLASYNEQFF.

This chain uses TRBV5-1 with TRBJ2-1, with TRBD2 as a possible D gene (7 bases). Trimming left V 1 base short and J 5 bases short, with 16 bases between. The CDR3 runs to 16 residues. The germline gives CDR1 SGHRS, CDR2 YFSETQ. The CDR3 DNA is TGCGCCAGCAGCTTGCTAGGGAGGGGGTCTAACAATGAGCAGTTCTTC. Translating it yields CASSLLGRGSNNEQFF.

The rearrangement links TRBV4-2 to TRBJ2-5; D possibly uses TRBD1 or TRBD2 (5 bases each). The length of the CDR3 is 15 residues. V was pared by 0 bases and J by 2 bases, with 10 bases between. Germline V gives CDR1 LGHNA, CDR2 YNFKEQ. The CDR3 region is CASSQDWGRQETQYF. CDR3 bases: TGTGCCAGCAGCCAAGATTGGGGGAGACAAGAGACCCAGTACTTC.

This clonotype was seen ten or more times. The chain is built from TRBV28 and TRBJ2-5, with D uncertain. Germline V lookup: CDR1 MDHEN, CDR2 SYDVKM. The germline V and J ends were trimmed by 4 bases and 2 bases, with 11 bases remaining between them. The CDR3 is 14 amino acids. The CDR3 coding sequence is TGTGCCAGCAGTTACAGTGCCCCACAAGAGACCCAGTACTTC. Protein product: CASSYSAPQETQYF.

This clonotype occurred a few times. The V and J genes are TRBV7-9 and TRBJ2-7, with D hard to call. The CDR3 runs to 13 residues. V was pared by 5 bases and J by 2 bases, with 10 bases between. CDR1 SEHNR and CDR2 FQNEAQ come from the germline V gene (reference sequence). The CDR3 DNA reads TGTGCCAGCAGCCCCCGAGGAGCCTACGAGCAGTACTTC. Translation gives CASSPRGAYEQYF.

CDR3 protein: CASSKGARTEAFF. The CDR3 DNA is TGTGCCAGCAGTAAGGGGGCGCGGACTGAAGCTTTCTTT. This chain links TRBV7-2 with TRBJ1-1; 7 bases match TRBD1. CDR3 length equals 13 residues. From germline, CDR1 is SGHTA and CDR2 FQGNSA. V dropped 6 bases and J dropped 5; count of bases not matched to a gene: 6.

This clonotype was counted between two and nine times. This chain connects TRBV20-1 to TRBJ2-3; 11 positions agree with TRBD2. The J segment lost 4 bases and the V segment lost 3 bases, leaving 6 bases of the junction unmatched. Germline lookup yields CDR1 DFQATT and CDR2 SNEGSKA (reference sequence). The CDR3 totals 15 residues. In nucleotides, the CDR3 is TGCAGTGCTAGTAGCCTGACTAGCGGGGCAGATACGCAGTATTTT. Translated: CSASSLTSGADTQYF.

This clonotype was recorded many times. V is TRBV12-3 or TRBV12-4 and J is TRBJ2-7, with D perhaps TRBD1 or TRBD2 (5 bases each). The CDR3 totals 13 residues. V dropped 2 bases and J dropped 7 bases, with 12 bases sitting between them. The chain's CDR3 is CASSLFRDGEQYV. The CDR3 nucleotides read TGTGCCAGCAGTTTATTCAGGGACGGGGAGCAGTACGTC.

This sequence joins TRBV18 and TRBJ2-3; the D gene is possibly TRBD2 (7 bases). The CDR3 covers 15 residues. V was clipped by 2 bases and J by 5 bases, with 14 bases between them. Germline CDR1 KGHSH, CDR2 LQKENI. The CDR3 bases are TGTGCCAGCTCACCATCGGGGGGCGTGGTAGATACGCAGTATTTT. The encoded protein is CASSPSGGVVDTQYF.

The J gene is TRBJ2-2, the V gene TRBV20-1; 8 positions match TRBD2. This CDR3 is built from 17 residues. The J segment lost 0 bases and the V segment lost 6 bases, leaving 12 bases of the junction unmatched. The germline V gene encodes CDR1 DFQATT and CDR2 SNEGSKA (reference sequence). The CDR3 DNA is TGCAGTGCCATGGCGGGACTAGGCTCCTCGAACACCGGGGAGCTGTTTTTT. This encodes CSAMAGLGSSNTGELFF.

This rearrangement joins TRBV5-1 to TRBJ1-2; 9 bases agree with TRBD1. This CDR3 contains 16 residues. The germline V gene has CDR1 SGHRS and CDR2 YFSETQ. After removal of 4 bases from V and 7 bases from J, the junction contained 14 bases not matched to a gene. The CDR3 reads CASSQVPGQGWSGYTF. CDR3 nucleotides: TGCGCCAGCAGCCAAGTCCCGGGACAGGGATGGAGTGGCTACACCTTC.

The CDR3 coding sequence is TGTGCCAGCAGACCGGGACTAGCGCCGACAGATACGCAGTATTTT. Its protein product is CASRPGLAPTDTQYF. The V and J genes are TRBV6-2 or TRBV6-3 and TRBJ2-3, with 10 bases lining up with TRBD2. CDR1 MNHEY and CDR2 SVGEGT come from the germline V gene. The CDR3 extends over 15 amino acids. V lost 6 bases, J lost 3 bases, and 6 bases stayed unmatched.

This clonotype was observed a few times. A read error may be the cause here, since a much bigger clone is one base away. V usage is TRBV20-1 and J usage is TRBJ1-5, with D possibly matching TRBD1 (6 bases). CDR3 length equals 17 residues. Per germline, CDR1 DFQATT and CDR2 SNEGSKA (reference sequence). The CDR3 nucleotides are TGCTGTGCTAGAGATCCCTGGGGGGCGGATAGCAATCAGCCCCAGCATTTT. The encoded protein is CCARDPWGADSNQPQHF.

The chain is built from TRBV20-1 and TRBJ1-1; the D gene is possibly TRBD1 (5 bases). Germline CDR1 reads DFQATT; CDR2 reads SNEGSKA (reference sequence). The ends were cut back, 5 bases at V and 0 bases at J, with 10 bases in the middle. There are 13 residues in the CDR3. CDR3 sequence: CSAVRDVNTEAFF. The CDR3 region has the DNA TGCAGTGCTGTCAGGGACGTGAACACTGAAGCTTTCTTT.

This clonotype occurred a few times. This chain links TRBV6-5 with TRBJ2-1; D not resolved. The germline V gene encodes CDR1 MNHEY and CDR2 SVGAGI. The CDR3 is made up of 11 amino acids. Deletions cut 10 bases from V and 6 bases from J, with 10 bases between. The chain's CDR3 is CATGRFNEQFF. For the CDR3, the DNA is TGTGCCACGGGCCGTTTCAATGAGCAGTTCTTC.